Each of the 31 T cell receptor beta chains below was sequenced from the same sample in a study of T cell clonotyping in hematopoietic cell transplantation. Assay: immunoSEQ multiplex PCR; the TCRdb copy retains only in-frame clones and omits some. The sample yields around 15,000 clones, about 83% seen once. The source material was PBMCs, sampled 100 days after allogeneic stem cell transplant. The receptors stem from a male patient between 60 and 69 years old who had an allogeneic stem cell transplant from a related donor, so the T cells may come from the graft donor. Some clones in this sample may be carry-over from other donors' samples.

This clone was counted only a few times. The chain links TRBV7-2 to TRBJ1-3; D gene ambiguous. This CDR3 has 12 residues. Germline lookup yields CDR1 SGHTA and CDR2 FQGNSA. V was cut by 5 bases and J by 4 bases, with 6 bases left in between. This chain's CDR3 is CASSITGNTIYF. The DNA of the CDR3 is TGTGCCAGCAGCATAACGGGAAACACCATATATTTT.

The J gene is TRBJ1-6, the V gene TRBV4-3; D is unresolved. This CDR3 has 14 amino acids. Trimming pared 5 bases from V and 4 bases from J, leaving 9 bases between. From germline, CDR1 is LGHNA and CDR2 YSLEER. CDR3 amino acids: CASSVRNYNSPLHF. The CDR3 DNA is TGCGCCAGCAGCGTCCGGAATTATAATTCACCCCTCCACTTT.

V is TRBV5-1 and J is TRBJ1-4; D possibly corresponds to TRBD1 (6 bases). The CDR3 runs to 15 residues. V was trimmed by 0 bases and J by 12 bases, leaving 18 bases between them. Germline CDR1 reads SGHRS; CDR2 reads YFSETQ. The CDR3 reads CASSLVTGAMGELFF. CDR3 coding DNA: TGCGCCAGCAGCTTGGTGACAGGCGCAATGGGAGAACTGTTTTTT.

V is TRBV19 and J is TRBJ1-5; D remains ambiguous. The CDR3 is 14 residues long. V gave up 5 bases and J gave up 7 bases, with 15 bases separating them. Germline CDR1 is LNHDA and CDR2 is SQIVND (reference sequence). The CDR3, as DNA: TGTGCCAGTAGTCCCGGAGCTCTCGGGCAGCCCCAGCATTTT. Translation gives CASSPGALGQPQHF.

The chain joins TRBV5-4 to TRBJ2-2; 8 bases fit TRBD2. J lost 7 bases, V lost 0 bases, and 8 bases had no gene match. The CDR3 runs to 16 residues. Germline V gene sequence: CDR1 SGHNT, CDR2 YYREEE (reference sequence). The CDR3 sequence is CASSLALRGADGELFF. CDR3 nucleotides: TGTGCCAGCAGCTTGGCCTTGCGGGGGGCAGACGGGGAGCTGTTTTTT.

The chain couples TRBV2 to TRBJ2-7, with 8 positions matching TRBD1. Unmatched junction bases numbered 12, after V lost 7 bases and J lost 1 base. Germline CDR1 and CDR2: SNHLY and FYNNEI. The CDR3 covers 16 residues. The CDR3 DNA is TGTGCCAGCAAGGTTGGAGGGGGACAGGAGTCCTACGAGCAGTACTTC. Protein: CASKVGGGQESYEQYF. The full variable domain, in which reference TRBV2 and TRBJ2-7 provide the parts outside the CDR3, is EPEVTQTPSHQVTQMGQEVILRCVPISNHLYFYWYRQILGQKVEFLVSFYNNEISEKSEIFDDQFSVERPDGSNFTLKIRSTKLEDSAMYFCASKVGGGQESYEQYFGPGTRLTVT.

The CDR3: CASRDPNSPLHF. The CDR3 DNA reads TGTGCCAGCAGGGATCCCAATTCACCCCTCCACTTT. The chain uses TRBV7-2 and TRBJ1-6; D gene ambiguous. Trimming left V 6 bases short and J 7 bases short, with 7 bases between. Germline loops: CDR1 SGHTA, CDR2 FQGNSA. CDR3 length equals 12 residues.

This chain connects TRBV30 to TRBJ1-4, with D uncertain. The CDR3 has 17 amino acids. Per germline, CDR1 GTSNPN and CDR2 SVGIG (reference sequence). The ends were cut back, 4 bases at V and 0 bases at J, with 18 bases in the middle. The CDR3 is CAWTLAGSDATNEKLFF. CDR3 in DNA: TGTGCCTGGACTCTCGCAGGCTCCGATGCAACTAATGAAAAACTGTTTTTT.

The V call is TRBV6-1, the J call TRBJ2-5; either TRBD1 or TRBD2 may supply D (5 bases each). Germline-derived CDR1 and CDR2 are MNHNS and SASEGT. CDR3 length: 15 residues. The V and J ends lost 2 bases and 1 base respectively, with 11 bases between them. CDR3 residues: CASSEFTGAQETQYF. In nucleotides, the CDR3 is TGTGCCAGCAGTGAATTCACCGGGGCCCAAGAGACCCAGTACTTC.

The chain uses TRBV19 and TRBJ1-2; 12 positions agree with TRBD1. The CDR3 is 15 amino acids. CDR1 is LNHDA and CDR2 is SQIVND in the germline V gene (reference sequence). Germline trimming cut 5 bases from V and 6 bases from J; bases unmatched to any gene: 7. CDR3 nucleotide sequence: TGTGCCAGTAGTCCGATCGGGACAGGGGGCGATGGCTACACCTTC. The encoded protein is CASSPIGTGGDGYTF.

The count of this clone is one. The chain uses TRBV27 and TRBJ2-3, with D uncertain. Germline values: CDR1 MNHEY, CDR2 SMNVEV (reference sequence). V dropped 5 bases and J dropped 6 bases, with 9 bases sitting between them. The CDR3 is made up of 12 amino acids. CDR3 nucleotides: TGTGCCAGCAGTCCCTCCTTGGATACGCAGTATTTT. Amino acids: CASSPSLDTQYF.

This clone was observed a single time. The J gene is TRBJ1-2, the V gene TRBV6-5; no definite D call. The CDR3 extends over 15 amino acids. Germline CDR1 MNHEY, CDR2 SVGAGI. Between the trimmed V and J ends, which lost 0 bases and 7 bases, there was a span of 15 bases. CDR3 bases: TGTGCCAGCAGTTACTCGAGTTTGGGGAGTGGTGGCTACACCTTC. This gives the protein CASSYSSLGSGGYTF.

The chain uses TRBV7-2 and TRBJ2-7; D not certain. Per germline, CDR1 SGHTA and CDR2 FQGNSA. This CDR3 is built from 14 residues. V gave up 5 bases and J gave up 1 base, with 12 bases separating them. The CDR3 spells CASSTRHLSYEQYF. The CDR3 bases are TGTGCCAGCAGCACCCGACACCTTTCCTACGAGCAGTACTTC. The variable domain in full, with the rest retrieved from reference TRBV7-2 and TRBJ2-7, is GAGVSQSPSNKVTEKGKDVELRCDPISGHTALYWYRQSLGQGLEFLIYFQGNSAPDKSGLPSDRFSAERTGGSVSTLTIQRTQQEDSAVYLCASSTRHLSYEQYFGPGTRLTVT.

The J gene is TRBJ2-5, the V gene TRBV21-1; the table's D call, TRBD1, was not checked against the DNA. TRBV21-1 is described as a pseudogene. This CDR3 region has 16 residues. This CDR3 is CASSVRFTGAQETQYF. The DNA for the CDR3 is TGTGCCAGCAGCGTTCGTTTCACAGGGGCCCAAGAGACCCAGTACTTC.

The chain combines TRBV6-5 with TRBJ1-5; a weak D match, TRBD1 (5 bases). Trimming took 3 bases from V and 6 from J, leaving 9 bases between them. Germline loops: CDR1 MNHEY, CDR2 SVGAGI. This CDR3 spans 13 amino acids. The CDR3 nucleotides are TGTGCCAGCAGTTATAAGGGGACTCAGCCCCAGCATTTT. This translates into CASSYKGTQPQHF.

This sequence joins TRBV6-6 and TRBJ1-1; possible D gene TRBD1, 6 bases. CDR3 size: 15 residues. V was cut by 8 bases and J by 0 bases, with 16 bases left in between. The germline CDR1 and CDR2 sequences are MNHNY and SVGAGI (reference sequence). CDR3 loop: CASGNTRGMNTEAFF. The DNA for the CDR3 is TGTGCCAGCGGCAATACCAGGGGTATGAACACTGAAGCTTTCTTT.

A single count supports this clone. J is TRBJ1-5 and V is TRBV27; D uncertain. V lost 5 bases and J 7 bases, leaving 18 bases between the germline ends. Germline CDR1 MNHEY, CDR2 SMNVEV (reference sequence). The CDR3 spans 15 residues. The CDR3 protein is CASSQISGEGQPQHF. As DNA, the CDR3 is TGTGCCAGCAGTCAAATTTCGGGTGAAGGACAGCCCCAGCATTTT.

The table lists this clone with a count of one. This chain uses TRBV4-3 with TRBJ1-3; 7 nucleotides line up with TRBD1. This CDR3 region has 18 residues. The trim removed 2 bases at V and 3 bases at J, leaving 13 bases unmatched. Germline CDR1 and CDR2: LGHNA and YSLEER. CDR3 sequence reads: CASSQLPSRAGGGNTIYF. The CDR3 nucleotides read TGCGCCAGCAGCCAACTCCCTTCCCGGGCAGGGGGTGGAAACACCATATATTTT.

This clone was seen just once. The chain recombines TRBV5-6 with TRBJ1-1, with D perhaps matching TRBD1 (6 bases). The CDR3 contains 15 residues. Looked up from germline, CDR1 is SGHDT and CDR2 is YYEEEE. Trimming removed 5 bases from V and 7 bases from J, with 21 bases in between. The CDR3 spells CASRPGAGARLEAFF. CDR3 coding DNA: TGTGCCAGCAGGCCCGGGGCGGGGGCACGCCTTGAAGCTTTCTTT.

This chain connects TRBV19 to TRBJ1-1; D possibly corresponds to TRBD1 (5 bases). Trimming removed 5 bases from V and 6 bases from J, with 22 bases in between. This CDR3 is built from 16 residues. Germline lookup yields CDR1 LNHDA and CDR2 SQIVND (reference sequence). CDR3 amino acids: CASSASPGTSKPEAFF. The CDR3 DNA sequence: TGTGCCAGTAGTGCCTCCCCCGGGACCTCGAAGCCTGAAGCTTTCTTT.

V is TRBV13 and J is TRBJ2-7; 10 positions agree with TRBD2. CDR3 length equals 20 residues. Germline values: CDR1 PRHDT, CDR2 FYEKMQ (reference sequence). V shed 0 bases, J shed 0 bases, and the junction held 14 bases outside the gene matches. The CDR3 loop reads CASSLGRGLAGGLYSYEQYF. The CDR3, as DNA: TGTGCCAGCAGCTTAGGCCGGGGCTTAGCGGGGGGCCTCTACTCCTACGAGCAGTACTTC.

The genes are TRBV9 and TRBJ2-2; 10 bases are a match to TRBD1. The germline V gene has CDR1 SGDLS and CDR2 YYNGEE. V shed 4 bases and J 1 base; nucleotides not matched to a gene: 13. The CDR3 is 19 amino acids. As DNA, the CDR3 is TGTGCCAGCAGCCTCTCCACTACCGGGACAGGGGTGAACACCGGGGAGCTGTTTTTT. It codes for CASSLSTTGTGVNTGELFF.

This clone was observed a single time. This sequence joins TRBV29-1 and TRBJ2-6; a possible D gene is TRBD1 (5 bases). Germline V gives CDR1 SQVTM, CDR2 ANQGSEA. The length of the CDR3 is 14 residues. The V end lost 7 bases, the J end lost 2 bases, and 12 bases lay between the germline ends. This CDR3 reads CSASTDPGANVLTF. CDR3 DNA: TGCAGCGCATCGACAGACCCTGGGGCCAACGTCCTGACTTTC.

The rearrangement joins TRBV2 to TRBJ2-7, with TRBD1 identical over 9 bases. Losses at the gene ends were 6 bases for V and 3 bases for J; bases not matched to a gene: 3. The CDR3 runs 13 residues. Germline-derived CDR1 and CDR2 are SNHLY and FYNNEI. The CDR3 DNA follows: TGTGCCAGCAGCCGGGACAGGGACTACGAGCAGTACTTC. Translating gives CASSRDRDYEQYF.

The V gene is TRBV5-1, the J gene TRBJ2-7; D may be TRBD2 (5 bases). The V and J ends lost 0 bases and 10 bases respectively, with 14 bases between them. CDR3 length equals 13 residues. Germline values: CDR1 SGHRS, CDR2 YFSETQ. The CDR3 DNA is TGCGCCAGCAGCTTGGTGCTGGGGTCGGGACAGTACTTC. It yields the protein CASSLVLGSGQYF.

The rearrangement uses TRBV19 and TRBJ2-5; 9 bases fit TRBD1. Germline V lookup: CDR1 LNHDA, CDR2 SQIVND (reference sequence). The CDR3 length is 13 residues. The ends lost 8 bases at V and 5 bases at J; junction bases unmatched: 6. The DNA for the CDR3 is TGTGCCAGTCGGGGGACAGGGCTTGAGACCCAGTACTTC. The encoded protein is CASRGTGLETQYF.

This chain joins TRBV20-1 and TRBJ1-1; a weak D match, TRBD1 (6 bases). Trimming cost V 5 bases and J 7 bases, with 8 bases left between them. Germline V gene sequence: CDR1 DFQATT, CDR2 SNEGSKA (reference sequence). The length of the CDR3 is 10 residues. CDR3 region: CSAEGGEAFF. The CDR3 region has the DNA TGCAGTGCTGAGGGGGGTGAAGCTTTCTTT.

The CDR3 region is CANSRGDGTGELFF. The CDR3 DNA follows: TGCGCCAACTCGAGAGGGGACGGGACCGGGGAGCTGTTTTTT. The V gene is TRBV5-1, the J gene TRBJ2-2; D may match TRBD1 or TRBD2 (5 bases each). Trimming pared 9 bases from V and 5 bases from J, leaving 17 bases between. This CDR3 contains 14 residues. The germline V gene encodes CDR1 SGHRS and CDR2 YFSETQ.

The chain links TRBV5-1 to TRBJ1-1, with a tentative D call TRBD1 (6 bases). CDR3 length equals 15 residues. The germline CDR1 and CDR2 sequences are SGHRS and YFSETQ. Trimming pared 0 bases from V and 4 bases from J, leaving 13 bases between. DNA for the CDR3: TGCGCCAGCAGCTTGGGCGCCGGGACACCCACTGAAGCTTTCTTT. Residues: CASSLGAGTPTEAFF.

This sequence joins TRBV20-1 and TRBJ1-1; 9 nucleotides align to TRBD1. The germline CDR1 and CDR2 sequences are DFQATT and SNEGSKA (reference sequence). The V gene end was trimmed by 5 bases and the J gene end by 8 bases; junction bases not matched to a gene: 3. CDR3 size: 11 residues. CDR3 amino acids: CSARGQGEAFF. CDR3 DNA sequence: TGCAGTGCTCGCGGACAGGGGGAAGCTTTCTTT.

The rearrangement joins TRBV27 to TRBJ2-7, with a possible D match to TRBD1 (5 bases). Trimming shortened V by 5 bases and J by 2 bases, and 16 bases separated the two germline ends. CDR1 and CDR2 (germline): MNHEY, SMNVEV (reference sequence). This CDR3 has 15 residues. CDR3 protein: CASSRNSGYAYEQYF. The CDR3 bases are TGTGCCAGCAGTCGAAACTCAGGGTATGCCTACGAGCAGTACTTC.